This T cell receptor (beta chain) was documented in a study of blood T cell repertoires in COVID-19. Authors' methods: Estimation of nucleated cell counts relied on the amplification of reference gene primers. Here immunoSEQ multiplex PCR was the method, and the copy in TCRdb shows in-frame clones only, minus some. The V and J calls and the clone size are those of that table, but D and trimming were determined from the DNA. The table has around 270,000 clones, roughly 91% seen once. V trimming: 10 bases; J trimming: 7 bases; junction bases outside the gene matches: 9. The CDR3 runs to 13 residues. This clonotype was obtained from a man aged 25-40 years with acute or convalescent COVID-19. The sample comprised peripheral blood. The chain is built from TRBV12-3 or TRBV12-4 and TRBJ2-2; 7 bases fit TRBD2. The CDR3 DNA follows: TGTGCCACCGCCGGGGGGTGGAGCGGGGAGCTGTTTTTT. Translated: CATAGGWSGELFF.